Below, 19 T cell receptor beta chains from the same sample are listed, as sequenced in a study of T cells in Graves' hyperthyroidism and ophthalmopathy. TCR beta CDR3 regions were amplified from RNA. The study used the HTBI primer set for a first-round RT-PCR of the TCR CDR3. In TCRdb, the multiplex PCR reads were re-called with MiXCR into one record per CDR3 protein. The sample has some 620,000 distinct CDR3 sequences, 15% to 20% seen once. The sample comprised blood. Every receptor here comes from a young woman with Graves' hyperthyroidism.

CDR3 protein: CASSPYSQGWRTGELFF. The CDR3 nucleotides read TGTGCCAGCAGCCCCTATTCACAGGGTTGGAGAACCGGGGAGCTGTTTTTT. This sequence joins TRBV11-3 and TRBJ2-2, with D possibly being TRBD1 (6 bases). V lost 5 bases and J 5 bases, leaving 21 bases between the germline ends. Germline CDR1 is SGHNT and CDR2 is YENEEA. The CDR3 loop spans 17 amino acids.

Turning to this clonotype: Since a much larger clone is just one base distant, this may be a read error. This chain joins TRBV3-1 and TRBJ1-2, with a tentative D call TRBD1 (6 bases). Germline assignment: CDR1 LGHDT and CDR2 YNNKEL (reference sequence). The V end lost 2 bases, the J end lost 6 bases, and 22 bases lay between the germline ends. The CDR3 totals 17 residues. The CDR3 DNA follows: TGTGCCAGCAGCCAAACCCGAATAGGGGGGAAAGGGAATGGCTACACCTTC. It is translated as CASSQTRIGGKGNGYTF.

The chain links TRBV7-9 to TRBJ1-4, with D maybe TRBD1 (5 bases). The CDR3 contains 13 residues. CDR1 is SEHNR and CDR2 is FQNEAQ in the germline V gene (reference sequence). Trimming stripped 2 bases from V and 8 bases from J, with 9 bases between. The CDR3 loop reads CASSLRGWEKLFF. CDR3 coding DNA: TGTGCCAGCAGCTTAAGGGGATGGGAAAAACTGTTTTTT.

This clonotype was observed many times. The chain's CDR3 is CAISERTVGSEQYF. The DNA of the CDR3 is TGTGCCATCAGTGAGAGGACAGTGGGGAGCGAGCAGTACTTC. This sequence joins TRBV10-3 and TRBJ2-7; D may be TRBD1 (6 bases). In germline, CDR1 is ENHRY, CDR2 SYGVKD. The CDR3 contains 14 residues. Trimming stripped 2 bases from V and 6 bases from J, with 14 bases between.

Ten or more counts support this clonotype. The chain is built from TRBV5-1 and TRBJ2-1, with D hard to call. In germline, CDR1 is SGHRS, CDR2 YFSETQ. The CDR3 loop spans 14 amino acids. The V and J ends lost 0 bases and 9 bases respectively, with 13 bases between them. DNA for the CDR3: TGCGCCAGCAGCTTGGCAGTGGTTAAAAGTGAGCAGTTCTTC. It yields the protein CASSLAVVKSEQFF.

Concerning this clonotype itself: A much larger clone differs from this one at a single base, so this may be a read error. This chain connects TRBV30 to TRBJ2-7, with TRBD2 identical over 7 bases. CDR3 length: 11 amino acids. CDR1 is GTSNPN, CDR2 SVGIG, per germline (reference sequence). The CDR3 bases are TGTGTCTCAGCGGGACCCTACGAGCAGTACTTC. Translation: CVSAGPYEQYF. The variable domain in full, with the rest retrieved from reference TRBV30 and TRBJ2-7, is SQTIHQWPATLVQPVGSPLSLECTVEGTSNPNLYWYRQAAGRGLQLLFYSVGIGQISSEVPQNLSASRPQDRQFILSSKKLLLSDSGFYLCVSAGPYEQYFGPGTRLTVT.

This clonotype has ten or more counts. V usage is TRBV7-8 and J usage is TRBJ2-7; possible D gene TRBD2, 6 bases. Between the trimmed V and J ends, which lost 7 bases and 2 bases, there was a span of 21 bases. The length of the CDR3 is 16 residues. Per the germline V gene, CDR1 is SGHVS and CDR2 is FQNEAQ. The CDR3 DNA is TGTGCCAGCACCTTCAGGAGTAGCGGCCTTGCCTACGAGCAGTACTTC. The encoded protein is CASTFRSSGLAYEQYF.

This clonotype has more than one count but fewer than ten. The chain carries TRBV6-1 and TRBJ2-1; 12 nucleotides match TRBD1. After removal of 8 bases from V and 9 bases from J, the junction contained 11 bases not matched to a gene. This CDR3 contains 15 residues. Germline loops: CDR1 MNHNS, CDR2 SASEGT. The CDR3 bases are TGTGCCAGCGATCCTCGGGACAGGGGGCGCACTGAGCAGTTCTTC. Translation gives CASDPRDRGRTEQFF.

This clonotype was observed a handful of times. V usage is TRBV3-1 and J usage is TRBJ2-1; D is undetermined. V lost 0 bases to trimming and J lost 8 bases, with 20 bases between them. Looked up from germline, CDR1 is LGHDT and CDR2 is YNNKEL (reference sequence). The CDR3 covers 17 residues. This CDR3 reads CASSQDLSGPATDEQFF. Written as DNA, the CDR3 is TGTGCCAGCAGCCAAGATCTTTCCGGGCCCGCTACCGATGAGCAGTTCTTC.

This clonotype was counted at least ten times. This sequence joins TRBV7-3 and TRBJ2-5, with 8 bases fitting TRBD2. The CDR3 length is 14 residues. CDR1 is SGHTA and CDR2 is FQGTGA in the germline V gene. The V and J ends lost 5 bases and 5 bases, in that order; junction bases with no gene match: 7. Here the CDR3 reads CASSKSGRGETQYF. The CDR3 DNA sequence: TGTGCCAGCAGCAAAAGCGGGAGAGGGGAGACCCAGTACTTC.

This clonotype occurred a few times. The V and J genes are TRBV20-1 and TRBJ2-1; maybe TRBD2 (6 bases). V dropped 1 base and J dropped 6 bases, with 13 bases sitting between them. Looked up from germline, CDR1 is DFQATT and CDR2 is SNEGSKA (reference sequence). This CDR3 is 14 amino acids long. The CDR3, as DNA: TGCAGTGCTAGAGTGGCGGGAAACCTCAATGAGCAGTTCTTC. Its protein is CSARVAGNLNEQFF.

The sample holds many counts of this clonotype. This chain connects TRBV5-1 to TRBJ2-7, with D tentatively TRBD1 (6 bases). Trimming stripped 0 bases from V and 3 bases from J, with 10 bases between. This CDR3 is built from 14 residues. The germline gives CDR1 SGHRS, CDR2 YFSETQ. CDR3 in amino acids: CASSLAGVNYEQYF. The CDR3 nucleotides read TGCGCCAGCAGCTTGGCAGGGGTGAACTACGAGCAGTACTTC.

This clonotype has a count of ten or more. The J gene is TRBJ2-1, the V gene TRBV20-1; perhaps TRBD1 as D (6 bases). V lost 4 bases and J lost 0, with 7 bases in between. The CDR3 sequence is 13 residues long. Looked up from germline, CDR1 is DFQATT and CDR2 is SNEGSKA (reference sequence). CDR3 amino acids: CSATGHSYNEQFF. CDR3 coding DNA: TGCAGTGCTACGGGACACTCCTACAATGAGCAGTTCTTC.

This clonotype was observed many times. This chain joins TRBV7-6 and TRBJ2-1; no definite D call. V was pared by 5 bases and J by 2 bases, with 13 bases between. The CDR3 covers 15 residues. The germline CDR1 and CDR2 sequences are SGHVS and FNYEAQ. DNA for the CDR3: TGTGCCAGCAGCCTGGGCGTACCACCCTACAATGAGCAGTTCTTC. Translation gives CASSLGVPPYNEQFF.

The sample holds many counts of this clonotype. CDR3 bases: TGTGCCAGCACCACCGAGAATCTAGCAAACACCGGGGAGCTGTTTTTT. Its translation: CASTTENLANTGELFF. The V gene is TRBV28, the J gene TRBJ2-2, with TRBD2 as a possible D gene (5 bases). Germline CDR1 reads MDHEN; CDR2 reads SYDVKM. V was trimmed by 7 bases and J by 2 bases, leaving 17 bases between them. The CDR3 is 16 amino acids. The full variable domain, completed using reference TRBV28 and TRBJ2-2, is DVKVTQSSRYLVKRTGEKVFLECVQDMDHENMFWYRQDPGLGLRLIYFSYDVKMKEKGDIPEGYSVSREKKERFSLILESASTNQTSMYLCASTTENLANTGELFFGEGSRLTVL.

This clonotype turned up a few times. This chain uses TRBV3-1 with TRBJ2-7; 11 bases agree with TRBD1. The CDR3 extends over 15 amino acids. Germline CDR1 and CDR2: LGHDT and YNNKEL (reference sequence). Trimming removed 0 bases from V and 7 bases from J; junction bases left unmatched: 5. CDR3 residues: CASSQDGQGAREQYF. The CDR3 coding sequence is TGTGCCAGCAGCCAAGACGGACAGGGGGCGAGAGAGCAGTACTTC.

This clonotype was observed a few times. Being one base from a much bigger clone, this may be a read error. The chain combines TRBV20-1 with TRBJ2-7; D gene uncertain. Germline assignment: CDR1 DFQATT and CDR2 SNEGSKA (reference sequence). The CDR3 contains 13 residues. CDR3 DNA sequence: TGCAGTGCTAGGTGGGTCGCCTCCCACGAGCAGTACTTC. Translated, it gives CSARWVASHEQYF.

This chain joins TRBV19 and TRBJ1-2; 9 nucleotides line up with TRBD1. This CDR3 is built from 13 residues. V trimming: 6 bases; J trimming: 3 bases; junction bases outside the gene matches: 2. Germline CDR1 and CDR2: LNHDA and SQIVND (reference sequence). CDR3 amino acids: CASRGDRDYGYTF. As DNA, the CDR3 is TGTGCCAGTAGGGGGGACAGGGACTATGGCTACACCTTC. Looking up the rest from reference TRBV19 and TRBJ1-2 gives the full variable domain: DGGITQSPKYLFRKEGQNVTLSCEQNLNHDAMYWYRQDPGQGLRLIYYSQIVNDFQKGDIAEGYSVSREKKESFPLTVTSAQKNPTAFYLCASRGDRDYGYTFGSGTRLTVV.

The chain uses TRBV28 and TRBJ1-6; a weak D match, TRBD1 (5 bases). The CDR3 is 15 amino acids. Germline V gives CDR1 MDHEN, CDR2 SYDVKM. V was cut by 7 bases and J by 9 bases, with 19 bases left in between. CDR3 in amino acids: CASIPGGVIISPLHF. The CDR3 coding sequence is TGTGCCAGCATTCCGGGAGGGGTTATAATTTCACCCCTCCACTTT. Combining the CDR3 with reference TRBV28 and TRBJ1-6 gives the whole variable domain DVKVTQSSRYLVKRTGEKVFLECVQDMDHENMFWYRQDPGLGLRLIYFSYDVKMKEKGDIPEGYSVSREKKERFSLILESASTNQTSMYLCASIPGGVIISPLHFGNGTRLTVT.